This T cell receptor beta chain came from a study of glioma-infiltrating T cells. Per germline, CDR1 MNHEY and CDR2 SVGEGT. The V end lost 6 bases, the J end lost 2 bases, and 16 bases lay between the germline ends. The CDR3 is 15 residues long. Study-level points and caveats: Tissue-blood divergence was below expectation in non-neoplastic patients, above in gliomas.

This clonotype has a count of ten or more. Its antigen remains unidentified. Using RNA template, CDR3s of TCR alpha and beta were amplified with iRepertoire arm-PCR. Via MiXCR, TCRdb re-called the multiplex PCR reads, giving one row per CDR3 protein. This table has around 100,000 distinct CDR3 sequences, 25% to 35% appearing once. V usage is TRBV6-2 or TRBV6-3 and J usage is TRBJ1-2, with D perhaps TRBD1 (6 bases). This sequence originates from a human donor with low-grade glioma or glioblastoma, undergoing nonglioma brain surgery, or in good health (not recorded which). The specimen sequenced was glioma tissue, nonneoplastic brain tissue, or PBMCs (not recorded which). The CDR3 region is CASSRGQLINYGYTF. The CDR3, as DNA: TGTGCCAGCAGCCGAGGACAGCTAATCAACTATGGCTACACCTTC.